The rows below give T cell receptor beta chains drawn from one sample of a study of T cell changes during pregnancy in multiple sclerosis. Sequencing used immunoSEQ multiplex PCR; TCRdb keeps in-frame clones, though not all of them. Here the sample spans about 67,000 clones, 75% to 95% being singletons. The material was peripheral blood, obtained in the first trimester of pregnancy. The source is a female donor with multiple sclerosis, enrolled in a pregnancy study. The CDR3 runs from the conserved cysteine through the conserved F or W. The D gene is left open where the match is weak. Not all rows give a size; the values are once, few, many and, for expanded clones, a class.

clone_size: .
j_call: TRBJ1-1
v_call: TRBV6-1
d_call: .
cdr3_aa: CASRFDSWSSEAFF
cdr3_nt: TGTGCCAGCAGGTTCGACAGTTGGAGCTCTGAAGCTTTCTTT

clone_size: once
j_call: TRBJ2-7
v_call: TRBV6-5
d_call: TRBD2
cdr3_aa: CASSPMTSREQYF
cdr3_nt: TGTGCCAGCAGTCCGATGACTAGCCGCGAGCAGTACTTC

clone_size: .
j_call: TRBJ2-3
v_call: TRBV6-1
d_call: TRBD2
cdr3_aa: CAIYSGRAMDTQYF
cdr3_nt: TGTGCCATCTACAGCGGGAGGGCCATGGATACGCAGTATTTT

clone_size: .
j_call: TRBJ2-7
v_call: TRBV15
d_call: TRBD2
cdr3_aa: CATSRTSGSSYEQYF
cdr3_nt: TGTGCCACCAGCAGGACTAGCGGGAGCTCCTACGAGCAGTACTTC

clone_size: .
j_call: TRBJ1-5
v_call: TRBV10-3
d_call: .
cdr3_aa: CAISESRGDQPQHF
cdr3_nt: TGTGCCATCAGTGAATCTCGGGGGGATCAGCCCCAGCATTTT

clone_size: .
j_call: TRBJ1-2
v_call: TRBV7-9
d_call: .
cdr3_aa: CASLGGGGEHLYGYTF
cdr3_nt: TGTGCCAGCCTAGGGGGGGGAGGAGAACACCTCTATGGCTACACCTTC

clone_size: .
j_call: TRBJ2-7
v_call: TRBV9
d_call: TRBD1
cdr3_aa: CASARDSSYEQYF
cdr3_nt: TGTGCCAGCGCCCGGGACAGCTCCTACGAGCAGTACTTC

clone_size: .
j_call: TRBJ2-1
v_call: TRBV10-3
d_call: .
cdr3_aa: CAIRPDGAQNEQFF
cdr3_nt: TGTGCCATCAGGCCTGATGGGGCGCAGAATGAGCAGTTCTTC

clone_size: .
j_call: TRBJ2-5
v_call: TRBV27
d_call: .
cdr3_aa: CASSFAGQIQETQYF
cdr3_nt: TGTGCCAGCAGTTTTGCGGGGCAGATCCAAGAGACCCAGTACTTC

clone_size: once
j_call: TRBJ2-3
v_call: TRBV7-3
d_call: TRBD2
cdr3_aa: CASSRSGDGTDTQYF
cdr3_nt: TGTGCCAGCAGCCGGAGCGGGGACGGCACAGATACGCAGTATTTT